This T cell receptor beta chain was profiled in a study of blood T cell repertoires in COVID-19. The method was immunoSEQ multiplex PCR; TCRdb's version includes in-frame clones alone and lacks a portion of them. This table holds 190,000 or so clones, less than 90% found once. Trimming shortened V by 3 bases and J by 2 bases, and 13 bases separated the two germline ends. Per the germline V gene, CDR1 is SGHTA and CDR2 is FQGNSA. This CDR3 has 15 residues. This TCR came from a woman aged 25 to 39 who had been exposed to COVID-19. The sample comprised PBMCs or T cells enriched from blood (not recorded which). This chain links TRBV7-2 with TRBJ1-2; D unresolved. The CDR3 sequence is CASSFMVGANYGYTF. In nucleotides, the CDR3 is TGTGCCAGCAGCTTTATGGTTGGAGCCAACTATGGCTACACCTTC. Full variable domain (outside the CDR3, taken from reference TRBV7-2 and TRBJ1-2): GAGVSQSPSNKVTEKGKDVELRCDPISGHTALYWYRQSLGQGLEFLIYFQGNSAPDKSGLPSDRFSAERTGGSVSTLTIQRTQQEDSAVYLCASSFMVGANYGYTFGSGTRLTVV.